One and the same sample provided the 20 T cell receptor beta chains below, sequenced in a study of cytomegalovirus exposure and HLA in healthy donors (dated by TCRdb to 2015 to 2018). Library construction relied on the immunoSEQ multiplex PCR assay. For the multiplex PCR, a mixture combining 60 forward primers for TCR Vbeta segments and 13 reverse primers for TCR Jbeta segments was used. As stored in TCRdb, this immuneACCESS dataset retains in-frame rearrangements with V and J assigned. A fraction of the clones does not appear; measured against another copy, unresolved V genes explain less than half of the discrepancy, and the remainder lacks a known reason. The sample's own table lists around 58,000 clones. Jointly, the top ten make up roughly 8.8% of the sample. Input material: PBMCs. These receptors were collected from a man aged 50 to 60 in good health and CMV-seropositive.

The V call is TRBV4-1, the J call TRBJ2-7; TRBD2 matches at 7 bases. CDR3 size: 18 residues. CDR1 is MGHRA, CDR2 YSYEKL, per germline. V shed 3 bases, J shed 2 bases, and the junction held 16 bases outside the gene matches. The CDR3 nucleotides are TGCGCCAGCAGCCACCATATAACTCTGGCGGGAGACGCCTACGAGCAGTACTTC. The encoded protein is CASSHHITLAGDAYEQYF.

The chain joins TRBV29-1 to TRBJ1-2, with 7 nucleotides matching TRBD1. The V segment lost 7 bases and the J segment 8 bases; nucleotides outside the gene matches: 7. This CDR3 spans 11 amino acids. Germline values: CDR1 SQVTM, CDR2 ANQGSEA. CDR3 sequence reads: CSAPTGQGYTF. The CDR3 DNA reads TGCAGCGCTCCGACAGGGCAGGGCTACACCTTC.

The rearrangement joins TRBV5-4 to TRBJ1-2, with TRBD1 matching 9 bases. This CDR3 is 14 amino acids long. CDR1 and CDR2 (germline): SGHNT, YYREEE (reference sequence). The trim removed 2 bases at V and 4 bases at J, leaving 3 bases unmatched. Here the CDR3 reads CASSLQGASYGYTF. The CDR3 coding sequence is TGTGCCAGCAGCTTACAGGGGGCGAGCTATGGCTACACCTTC.

The chain is built from TRBV29-1 and TRBJ2-7; 10 positions match TRBD1. This CDR3 is 13 amino acids long. V was pared by 6 bases and J by 3 bases, with 5 bases of the junction left unmatched. The germline V gene encodes CDR1 SQVTM and CDR2 ANQGSEA. Here the CDR3 DNA reads TGCAGCGTCCGGACAGGGGGGGGCTACGAGCAGTACTTC. Translating gives CSVRTGGGYEQYF.

The rearrangement joins TRBV9 to TRBJ1-5, with TRBD1 as a possible D gene (5 bases). CDR3 length: 15 amino acids. The germline V gene has CDR1 SGDLS and CDR2 YYNGEE. Trimming left V 2 bases short and J 2 bases short, with 11 bases between. CDR3 in DNA: TGTGCCAGCAGCGTCTCAGGGTTGGGCAATCAGCCCCAGCATTTT. This codes for CASSVSGLGNQPQHF. The full variable domain, its missing parts supplied by reference TRBV9 and TRBJ1-5, is DSGVTQTPKHLITATGQRVTLRCSPRSGDLSVYWYQQSLDQGLQFLIQYYNGEERAKGNILERFSAQQFPDLHSELNLSSLELGDSALYFCASSVSGLGNQPQHFGDGTRLSIL.

The genes are TRBV7-9 and TRBJ1-1, with TRBD1 identical over 7 bases. The CDR3 loop spans 14 amino acids. CDR1 and CDR2 (germline): SEHNR, FQNEAQ (reference sequence). V gave up 5 bases and J gave up 1 base; unmatched junction bases: 4. The CDR3 DNA reads TGTGCCAGCAGCGTCGGACAGGCGAACACTGAAGCTTTCTTT. Its protein product is CASSVGQANTEAFF.

The chain has TRBV9 and TRBJ1-3, with a weak D call TRBD1 (6 bases). Germline V gene sequence: CDR1 SGDLS, CDR2 YYNGEE. Trimming removed 4 bases from V and 0 bases from J, with 23 bases in between. CDR3 length: 19 residues. The CDR3 DNA follows: TGTGCCAGCAGCCTAGACCCGACAGGCCGTAGACGCTCTGGAAACACCATATATTTT. It specifies CASSLDPTGRRRSGNTIYF.

Concerning this clone: Within the sample, other DNA sequences also encode this same CDR3. CDR3 residues: CASSPGTGNTGELFF. As DNA, the CDR3 is TGTGCCAGCTCACCCGGGACAGGGAACACCGGGGAGCTGTTTTTT. The rearrangement uses TRBV18 and TRBJ2-2, with 8 positions matching TRBD1. The CDR3 is 15 residues long. The V and J ends lost 3 bases and 1 base, in that order; junction bases with no gene match: 1. The germline V gene encodes CDR1 KGHSH and CDR2 LQKENI.

The chain employs TRBV4-3 and TRBJ2-7; D may be TRBD2 (6 bases). Germline V gene sequence: CDR1 LGHNA, CDR2 YSLEER. This CDR3 has 15 amino acids. Trimming removed 0 bases from V and 3 bases from J, with 12 bases in between. CDR3 region: CASSQDGGTYYEQYF. In nucleotides, the CDR3 is TGCGCCAGCAGCCAAGATGGGGGGACTTACTACGAGCAGTACTTC.

The rearrangement joins TRBV7-9 to TRBJ1-1; D ambiguous. V was cut by 5 bases and J by 6 bases, with 13 bases left in between. The CDR3 has 13 residues. Germline CDR1 and CDR2: SEHNR and FQNEAQ (reference sequence). This CDR3 is CASSLSGGAEAFF. The CDR3, as DNA: TGTGCCAGCAGCCTCTCTGGCGGGGCTGAAGCTTTCTTT.

The V and J genes are TRBV19 and TRBJ2-2; TRBD1 is a possible D gene (8 bases). Looked up from germline, CDR1 is LNHDA and CDR2 is SQIVND (reference sequence). The CDR3 length is 14 residues. V dropped 7 bases and J dropped 5 bases, with 14 bases sitting between them. The CDR3 reads CASMYRGGTGELFF. CDR3 nucleotide sequence: TGTGCCAGTATGTACAGGGGGGGGACCGGGGAGCTGTTTTTT.

The genes are TRBV6-1 and TRBJ1-1, with TRBD1 as a possible D gene (6 bases). Germline V gene data show CDR1 as MNHNS and CDR2 as SASEGT. The CDR3 runs to 13 residues. Deletions cut 4 bases from V and 4 bases from J, with 10 bases between. CDR3 loop: CASSGVGGTEAFF. CDR3 nucleotides: TGTGCCAGCAGTGGCGTAGGGGGCACTGAAGCTTTCTTT.

The V and J genes are TRBV5-1 and TRBJ2-3, with D possibly TRBD2 on 6 matching bases. Trimming cost V 0 bases and J 0 bases, with 14 bases left between them. Germline V gene data show CDR1 as SGHRS and CDR2 as YFSETQ. The CDR3 extends over 17 amino acids. CDR3 nucleotide sequence: TGCGCCAGCAGCTTGGGTATTAGCGGTAGTAGCACAGATACGCAGTATTTT. Translating it yields CASSLGISGSSTDTQYF.

The CDR3 protein is CASSRTGAGELFF. In DNA form, the CDR3 reads TGTGCCAGCAGCCGAACAGGGGCCGGGGAGCTGTTTTTT. This rearrangement joins TRBV11-3 to TRBJ2-2; 7 bases align to TRBD1. The ends lost 5 bases at V and 6 bases at J; junction bases unmatched: 3. The CDR3 is 13 amino acids. From germline, CDR1 is SGHNT and CDR2 YENEEA.

The chain couples TRBV13 to TRBJ1-1; D gene unclear. V was shortened by 2 bases and J by 6 bases, with 4 bases between the two germline ends. Germline V gene sequence: CDR1 PRHDT, CDR2 FYEKMQ (reference sequence). The CDR3 runs to 11 residues. The CDR3 here is CASSLSAEAFF. CDR3 sequence (DNA): TGTGCCAGCAGCTTATCGGCTGAAGCTTTCTTT.

The chain joins TRBV4-2 to TRBJ2-7; no definite D call. From germline, CDR1 is LGHNA and CDR2 YNFKEQ. The V and J ends lost 1 base and 2 bases respectively, with 9 bases between them. The CDR3 consists of 14 residues. In DNA, the CDR3 is TGTGCCAGCAGCCAAGGGTCCGGTACCTACGAGCAGTACTTC. Protein product: CASSQGSGTYEQYF.

The genes are TRBV4-2 and TRBJ2-3; 10 bases are shared with TRBD2. With V trimmed by 0 bases and J by 2 bases, 14 bases remained unmatched. CDR1 and CDR2 from the germline V gene are LGHNA and YNFKEQ. This CDR3 contains 20 residues. The DNA of the CDR3 is TGTGCCAGCAGCCAAGAGATCGTAGCGGGGGGACTTACTTACACAGATACGCAGTATTTT. It yields the protein CASSQEIVAGGLTYTDTQYF.

The genes are TRBV28 and TRBJ1-5; possibly TRBD1 for D (5 bases). The length of the CDR3 is 16 residues. V lost 6 bases and J 5 bases, leaving 20 bases between the germline ends. Germline V CDR1 and CDR2: MDHEN, SYDVKM. CDR3 loop: CASSPAGAGRDQPQHF. CDR3 nucleotides: TGTGCCAGCAGCCCTGCCGGGGCAGGGAGGGATCAGCCCCAGCATTTT. Full variable domain (remainder filled in from reference TRBV28 and TRBJ1-5): DVKVTQSSRYLVKRTGEKVFLECVQDMDHENMFWYRQDPGLGLRLIYFSYDVKMKEKGDIPEGYSVSREKKERFSLILESASTNQTSMYLCASSPAGAGRDQPQHFGDGTRLSIL.

The chain recombines TRBV5-1 with TRBJ2-5; TRBD1 matches at 7 bases. The CDR3 is 14 residues long. Losses at the gene ends were 4 bases for V and 4 bases for J; bases not matched to a gene: 7. Per the germline V gene, CDR1 is SGHRS and CDR2 is YFSETQ. For the CDR3, the DNA is TGCGCCAGCAGCAGCCTCGGGACAGTAGAGACCCAGTACTTC. Residues: CASSSLGTVETQYF.

V usage is TRBV4-3 and J usage is TRBJ2-2; TRBD2 matches at 12 bases. The V gene's germline CDR1 is LGHNA and CDR2 YSLEER. The CDR3 totals 16 residues. J was trimmed by 1 base and V by 3 bases; bases with no gene match: 0. The CDR3 DNA reads as TGCGCCAGCAGCCAGGGACTAGCGGGGAACACCGGGGAGCTGTTTTTT. This encodes CASSQGLAGNTGELFF.